Listed below are T cell receptor beta chains from one sample, sequenced in a study of cytomegalovirus exposure and HLA in healthy donors. TCRdb's copy holds only in-frame clones and misses some; the assay was immunoSEQ multiplex PCR. The profile shows about 300,000 clones, 86% of them singletons. Sequences were obtained from PBMCs. The receptors were gathered from a man aged 35-49 years in good health and CMV-seropositive. Both conserved end residues are part of each CDR3. The D gene is left open where the match is weak. Clone size is not always given. Where it is, it says once, few, many or a class for expanded clones.

abundance: -
j_gene: TRBJ1-5
len: 20
v_gene: TRBV28
d_gene: TRBD1
CDR3nt: TGTGCCAGCAGCTACCCGAGAGGCGGCACGAAAGGGGGCGGGACGCGGCCCCAGCATTTT
CDR3aa: CASSYPRGGTKGGGTRPQHF

abundance: -
j_gene: TRBJ2-7
len: 13
v_gene: TRBV5-6
d_gene: TRBD1
CDR3nt: TGTGCCAGCAGCTTAGACAGGGGCCACGAGCAGTACTTC
CDR3aa: CASSLDRGHEQYF

abundance: -
j_gene: TRBJ2-2
len: 16
v_gene: TRBV28
d_gene: TRBD2
CDR3nt: TGTGCCAGCAGTGCTCGCGGGACTAGAAACACCGGGGAGCTGTTTTTT
CDR3aa: CASSARGTRNTGELFF

abundance: -
j_gene: TRBJ2-7
len: 16
v_gene: TRBV6-5
d_gene: TRBD2
CDR3nt: TGTGCCAGCAGTTTCACTAGCGGGAGGTCCCTCTACGAGCAGTACTTC
CDR3aa: CASSFTSGRSLYEQYF

abundance: once
j_gene: TRBJ2-5
len: 16
v_gene: TRBV15
d_gene: TRBD2
CDR3nt: TGTGCCACCAGCAGAGATTGGCGGGAGGTCCAAGAGACCCAGTACTTC
CDR3aa: CATSRDWREVQETQYF

abundance: -
j_gene: TRBJ1-5
len: 15
v_gene: TRBV27
d_gene: TRBD1
CDR3nt: TGTGCCAGCAGTCCGCAGACAGGGGGCAATCAGCCCCAGCATTTT
CDR3aa: CASSPQTGGNQPQHF

abundance: -
j_gene: TRBJ1-5
len: 14
v_gene: TRBV27
d_gene: TRBD1
CDR3nt: TGTGCCAGCAGTTTTCAGGGGGTAAATCAGCCCCAGCATTTT
CDR3aa: CASSFQGVNQPQHF

abundance: -
j_gene: TRBJ2-3
len: 16
v_gene: TRBV15
d_gene: -
CDR3nt: TGTGCCACCAGCAGAGCGATGGGCCAGCCGACAGATACGCAGTATTTT
CDR3aa: CATSRAMGQPTDTQYF

abundance: -
j_gene: TRBJ1-1
len: 14
v_gene: TRBV28
d_gene: -
CDR3nt: TGTGCCAGCAGTTTTGGAGGGGCACCCACTGAAGCTTTCTTT
CDR3aa: CASSFGGAPTEAFF

abundance: -
j_gene: TRBJ2-7
len: 15
v_gene: TRBV6-6
d_gene: TRBD2
CDR3nt: TGTGCCAGCAGTTACTCTCTTGCAGCGGGATACGAGCAGTACTTC
CDR3aa: CASSYSLAAGYEQYF

abundance: -
j_gene: TRBJ2-3
len: 15
v_gene: TRBV4-1
d_gene: TRBD1
CDR3nt: TGCGCCAGCAGCCAAGTCCAGGGGGCCACAGATACGCAGTATTTT
CDR3aa: CASSQVQGATDTQYF

abundance: -
j_gene: TRBJ2-3
len: 15
v_gene: TRBV27
d_gene: -
CDR3nt: TGTGCCAGCAGTTCGGACAGGAGGGTTATGAATACGCAGTATTTT
CDR3aa: CASSSDRRVMNTQYF

abundance: -
j_gene: TRBJ2-5
len: 15
v_gene: TRBV10-3
d_gene: TRBD1
CDR3nt: TGTGCCATCAGTCGGACAGGGGATATGCAAGAGACCCAGTACTTC
CDR3aa: CAISRTGDMQETQYF

abundance: -
j_gene: TRBJ2-7
len: 14
v_gene: TRBV27
d_gene: TRBD2
CDR3nt: TGTGCCAGCAAATATAGCGGGGCCTCCTACGAGCAGTACTTC
CDR3aa: CASKYSGASYEQYF

abundance: -
j_gene: TRBJ2-5
len: 19
v_gene: TRBV18
d_gene: TRBD2
CDR3nt: TGTGCCAGCTCACTGACCACAACTGGACTAGCGGGAGCTGGTGAGACCCAGTACTTC
CDR3aa: CASSLTTTGLAGAGETQYF

abundance: -
j_gene: TRBJ2-5
len: 15
v_gene: TRBV30
d_gene: TRBD1
CDR3nt: TGTGCCTGGAGTCCAAGGGACAGGGTCGGGGAGACCCAGTACTTC
CDR3aa: CAWSPRDRVGETQYF

abundance: few
j_gene: TRBJ2-1
len: 15
v_gene: TRBV7-6
d_gene: -
CDR3nt: TGTGCCAGCAGCTTAGTCTCGAGCTCCTACAATGAGCAGTTCTTC
CDR3aa: CASSLVSSSYNEQFF

abundance: -
j_gene: TRBJ1-2
len: 16
v_gene: TRBV4-3
d_gene: -
CDR3nt: TGCGCCAGCAGCCAAGTTGGAGATTACTTATTTCAAGGCTACACCTTC
CDR3aa: CASSQVGDYLFQGYTF

abundance: few
j_gene: TRBJ1-1
len: 13
v_gene: TRBV2
d_gene: -
CDR3nt: TGTGCCAGCAGTGGAGAAAAGAACACTGAAGCTTTCTTT
CDR3aa: CASSGEKNTEAFF

abundance: -
j_gene: TRBJ1-2
len: 16
v_gene: TRBV11-2
d_gene: -
CDR3nt: TGTGCCAGCAGCTTAGTAGCGTCAGGGGCTAGCTATGGCTACACCTTC
CDR3aa: CASSLVASGASYGYTF

abundance: -
j_gene: TRBJ2-3
len: 16
v_gene: TRBV4-2
d_gene: TRBD2
CDR3nt: TGTGCCAGCAGCCAAGAAACAGCGGGAGTGGTCGATACGCAGTATTTT
CDR3aa: CASSQETAGVVDTQYF

abundance: -
j_gene: TRBJ1-6
len: 15
v_gene: TRBV10-3
d_gene: -
CDR3nt: TGTGCCATCAGTGCACAGGACACCTATAATTCACCCCTCCACTTT
CDR3aa: CAISAQDTYNSPLHF

abundance: -
j_gene: TRBJ1-2
len: 13
v_gene: TRBV21-1
d_gene: -
CDR3nt: TGTGCCAGCAGCAAAGAACAGGGGCGTGGCTACACCTTC
CDR3aa: CASSKEQGRGYTF

abundance: -
j_gene: TRBJ2-7
len: 16
v_gene: TRBV5-5
d_gene: TRBD1
CDR3nt: TGTGCCAGCAGCGTACGAACGACAGGGGCTAGCTACGAGCAGTACTTC
CDR3aa: CASSVRTTGASYEQYF

abundance: -
j_gene: TRBJ2-3
len: 15
v_gene: TRBV6-4
d_gene: -
CDR3nt: TGTGCCAGCAGTGACTCTGCAGGGAGCACAGATACGCAGTATTTT
CDR3aa: CASSDSAGSTDTQYF

abundance: -
j_gene: TRBJ2-1
len: 14
v_gene: TRBV9
d_gene: -
CDR3nt: TGTGCCAGCAGTCATAAACAGGACTACAATGAGCAGTTCTTC
CDR3aa: CASSHKQDYNEQFF

abundance: -
j_gene: TRBJ2-1
len: 14
v_gene: TRBV25-1
d_gene: -
CDR3nt: TGTGCCAGCAGTGAAACAGAATGGAAGGATGAGCAGTTCTTC
CDR3aa: CASSETEWKDEQFF

abundance: -
j_gene: TRBJ1-4
len: 17
v_gene: TRBV27
d_gene: TRBD1
CDR3nt: TGTGCCAGCAGTTCGACAGGGGGCCTTACGACTAATGAAAAACTGTTTTTT
CDR3aa: CASSSTGGLTTNEKLFF

abundance: once
j_gene: TRBJ2-1
len: 14
v_gene: TRBV12-5
d_gene: -
CDR3nt: TGTGCTAGTGGTTTAAATACAGTTCCCAATGAGCAGTTCTTC
CDR3aa: CASGLNTVPNEQFF

abundance: -
j_gene: TRBJ2-2
len: 15
v_gene: TRBV2
d_gene: -
CDR3nt: TGTGCCAGCAGTTGGGACAATGTTTACACCGGGGAGCTGTTTTTT
CDR3aa: CASSWDNVYTGELFF

abundance: -
j_gene: TRBJ2-2
len: 14
v_gene: TRBV5-6
d_gene: TRBD1
CDR3nt: TGTGCCAGCAGCGTGGGACAGGACACCGGGGAGCTGTTTTTT
CDR3aa: CASSVGQDTGELFF

abundance: -
j_gene: TRBJ1-2
len: 13
v_gene: TRBV5-1
d_gene: -
CDR3nt: TGCGCCAGCAGCTTGAGTAGTAACTATGGCTACACCTTC
CDR3aa: CASSLSSNYGYTF

abundance: -
j_gene: TRBJ1-1
len: 15
v_gene: TRBV28
d_gene: TRBD1
CDR3nt: TGTGCCAGCAGTACCCGGGACAGAGAGAACACTGAAGCTTTCTTT
CDR3aa: CASSTRDRENTEAFF

abundance: -
j_gene: TRBJ2-1
len: 14
v_gene: TRBV5-4
d_gene: -
CDR3nt: TGTGCCAGCAGCTTTTCTAGCACCTACAATGAGCAGTTCTTC
CDR3aa: CASSFSSTYNEQFF

abundance: -
j_gene: TRBJ2-3
len: 19
v_gene: TRBV18
d_gene: -
CDR3nt: TGTGCCAGCTCACCCAGGGGGCTACTAGCGAGTTCTAGCACAGATACGCAGTATTTT
CDR3aa: CASSPRGLLASSSTDTQYF

abundance: -
j_gene: TRBJ2-2
len: 16
v_gene: TRBV7-9
d_gene: -
CDR3nt: TGTGCCAGCAGCTCCGGTAGGACAGTAGGAACCGGGGAGCTGTTTTTT
CDR3aa: CASSSGRTVGTGELFF

abundance: -
j_gene: TRBJ2-3
len: 16
v_gene: TRBV7-9
d_gene: TRBD2
CDR3nt: TGTGCCAGCAGCTTGGCTAGCGGGAGGAGTACAGATACGCAGTATTTT
CDR3aa: CASSLASGRSTDTQYF

abundance: -
j_gene: TRBJ2-7
len: 16
v_gene: TRBV7-2
d_gene: TRBD1
CDR3nt: TGTGCCAGCAGCTTAGCGACGCAGGGGGCCCCCTACGAGCAGTACTTC
CDR3aa: CASSLATQGAPYEQYF

abundance: -
j_gene: TRBJ2-1
len: 16
v_gene: TRBV7-2
d_gene: TRBD1
CDR3nt: TGTGCCAGCAGCCGGGACAGGGCCGGGGCGGGCAATGAGCAGTTCTTC
CDR3aa: CASSRDRAGAGNEQFF

abundance: -
j_gene: TRBJ1-1
len: 13
v_gene: TRBV27
d_gene: -
CDR3nt: TGTGCCACCAAGTTTGGGGGGGGGACTGAAGCTTTCTTT
CDR3aa: CATKFGGGTEAFF